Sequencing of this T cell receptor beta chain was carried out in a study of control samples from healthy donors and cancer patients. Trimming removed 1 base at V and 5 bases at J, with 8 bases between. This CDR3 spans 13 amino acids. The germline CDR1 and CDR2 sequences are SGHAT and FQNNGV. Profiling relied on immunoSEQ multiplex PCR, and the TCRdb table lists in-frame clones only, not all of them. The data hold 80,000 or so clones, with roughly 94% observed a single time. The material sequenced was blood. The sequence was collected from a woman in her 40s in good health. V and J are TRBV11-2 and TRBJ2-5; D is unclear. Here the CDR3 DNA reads TGTGCCAGCAGCTTAGCAGGAGCGGAGACCCAGTACTTC. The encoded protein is CASSLAGAETQYF.